This TCR beta chain was recovered during a study of blood T cell repertoires in COVID-19. About the study: Sites across the United States, Italy and Spain contributed samples from acute and convalescent COVID-19. The analysed material was cDNA or gDNA that came from T cells, B-cell-depleted T cells, or PBMCs.

The length of the CDR3 is 13 residues. CDR1 and CDR2 from the germline V gene are SEHNR and FQNEAQ (reference sequence). About this clone: Compared with germline, one end of the junction differs, possibly owing to a read error.

TCRdb's copy holds only in-frame clones and misses some; the assay was immunoSEQ multiplex PCR. The repertoire holds 200,000 to 300,000 clones, with 86% as singletons. Those who participated ranged in age from about 18 to 89 years and resided in 24 US areas. Donors were grouped by their self-reported clinical history. The sample comprised PBMCs or T cells enriched from blood (not recorded which). This rearrangement joins TRBV7-9 to TRBJ2-1; 10 positions agree with TRBD2. The receptor was derived from a middle-aged woman with acute COVID-19. CDR3 in DNA: TGTGCCAGCAGCTTCTCAAAGCGGGAGGGCACCCTCTTC. It is translated as CASSFSKREGTLF.